This TCR beta chain was sequenced for a study of PD-1 blockade in classical Hodgkin lymphoma. V was clipped by 5 bases and J by 4 bases; unmatched bases: 16. Germline V gene lookup returns CDR1 MGHRA and CDR2 YSYEKL. CDR3 length: 18 residues. Libraries were prepared by immunoSEQ multiplex PCR; TCRdb keeps only in-frame clonotypes and omits some of them. The sample carries about 85,000 clones, over 75% recorded once. Time point described: cycle 4 day 1 (C4D1), after more than five weeks of nivolumab. In every patient, relapse followed autologous stem cell transplantation, while exposure to brentuximab vedotin differed.

Sequencing used peripheral blood mononuclear cells (PBMCs), obtained before the fourth cycle of nivolumab. This TCR came from a human donor with classical Hodgkin lymphoma. This sequence joins TRBV4-1 and TRBJ2-3; 9 bases align to TRBD2. In DNA, the CDR3 is TGCGCCAGCAGCGTCCTAGGGGCGGATAGCGGGGGAGCAGATACGCAGTATTTT. This translates into CASSVLGADSGGADTQYF.